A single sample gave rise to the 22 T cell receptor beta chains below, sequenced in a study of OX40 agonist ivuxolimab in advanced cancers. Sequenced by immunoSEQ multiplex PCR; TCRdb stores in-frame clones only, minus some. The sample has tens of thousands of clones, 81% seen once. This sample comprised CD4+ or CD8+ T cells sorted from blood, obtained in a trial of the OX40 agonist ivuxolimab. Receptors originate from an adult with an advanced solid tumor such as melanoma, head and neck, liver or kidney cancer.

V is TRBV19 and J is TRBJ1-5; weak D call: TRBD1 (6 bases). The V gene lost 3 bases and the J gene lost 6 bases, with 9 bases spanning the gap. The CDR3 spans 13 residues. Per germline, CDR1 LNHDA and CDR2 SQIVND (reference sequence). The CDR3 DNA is TGTGCCAGTAGTATGGGGGGGCTTCAGCCCCAGCATTTT. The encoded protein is CASSMGGLQPQHF.

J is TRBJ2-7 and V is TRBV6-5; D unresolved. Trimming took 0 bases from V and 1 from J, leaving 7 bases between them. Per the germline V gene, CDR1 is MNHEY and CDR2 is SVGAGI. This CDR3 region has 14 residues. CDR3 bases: TGTGCCAGCAGTTACTCGGACGGATCCTACGAGCAGTACTTC. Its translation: CASSYSDGSYEQYF.

CDR3 protein: CASSLAPSSGSAAYEQYF. Written as DNA, the CDR3 is TGTGCCAGCAGCTTAGCGCCTTCGAGCGGGAGTGCAGCCTACGAGCAGTACTTC. The chain is built from TRBV7-9 and TRBJ2-7; 8 bases line up with TRBD2. The germline V gene encodes CDR1 SEHNR and CDR2 FQNEAQ (reference sequence). The CDR3 has 18 residues. J lost 2 bases, V lost 0 bases, and 12 bases had no gene match.

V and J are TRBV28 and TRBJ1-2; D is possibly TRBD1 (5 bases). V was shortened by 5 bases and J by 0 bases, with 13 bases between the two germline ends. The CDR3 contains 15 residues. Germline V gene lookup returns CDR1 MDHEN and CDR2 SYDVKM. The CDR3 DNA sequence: TGTGCCAGCAGTCCAGCGACAGCTTCTAACTATGGCTACACCTTC. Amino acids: CASSPATASNYGYTF.

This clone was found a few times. The CDR3 here is CASSRPGGTNEKLFF. The CDR3 DNA reads as TGTGCCAGCAGTCGACCAGGGGGCACTAATGAAAAACTGTTTTTT. The V gene is TRBV5-8, the J gene TRBJ1-4; 8 bases match TRBD1. Germline V lookup: CDR1 SGHTS, CDR2 YDEGEE. V lost 5 bases to trimming and J lost 2 bases; unmatched junction nucleotides: 5. CDR3 length: 15 residues. The variable domain in full, with the rest retrieved from reference TRBV5-8 and TRBJ1-4, is EAGVTQSPTHLIKTRGQQATLRCSPISGHTSVYWYQQALGLGLQFLLWYDEGEERNRGNFPPRFSGRQFPNYSSELNVNALELEDSALYLCASSRPGGTNEKLFFGSGTQLSVL.

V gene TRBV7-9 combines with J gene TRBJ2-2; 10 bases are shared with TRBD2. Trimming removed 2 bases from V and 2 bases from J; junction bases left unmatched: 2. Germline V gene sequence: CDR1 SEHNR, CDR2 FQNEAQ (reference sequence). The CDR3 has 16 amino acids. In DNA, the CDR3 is TGTGCCAGCAGCTTACTAGCGGGGGACAACACCGGGGAGCTGTTTTTT. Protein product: CASSLLAGDNTGELFF. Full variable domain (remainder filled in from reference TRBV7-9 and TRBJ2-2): DTGVSQNPRHKITKRGQNVTFRCDPISEHNRLYWYRQTLGQGPEFLTYFQNEAQLEKSRLLSDRFSAERPKGSFSTLEIQRTEQGDSAMYLCASSLLAGDNTGELFFGEGSRLTVL.

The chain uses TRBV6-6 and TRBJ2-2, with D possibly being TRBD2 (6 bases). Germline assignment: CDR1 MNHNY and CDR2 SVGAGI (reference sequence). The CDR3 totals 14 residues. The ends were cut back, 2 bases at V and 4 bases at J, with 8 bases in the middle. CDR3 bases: TGTGCCAGCAGTTACATGGGGGGCACCGGGGAGCTGTTTTTT. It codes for CASSYMGGTGELFF.

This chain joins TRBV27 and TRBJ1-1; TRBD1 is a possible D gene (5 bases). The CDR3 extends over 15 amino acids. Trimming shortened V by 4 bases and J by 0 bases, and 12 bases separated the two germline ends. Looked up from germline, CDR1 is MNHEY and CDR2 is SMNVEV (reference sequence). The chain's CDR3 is CASSSWDGLNTEAFF. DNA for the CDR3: TGTGCCAGCAGTTCTTGGGACGGCTTGAACACTGAAGCTTTCTTT.

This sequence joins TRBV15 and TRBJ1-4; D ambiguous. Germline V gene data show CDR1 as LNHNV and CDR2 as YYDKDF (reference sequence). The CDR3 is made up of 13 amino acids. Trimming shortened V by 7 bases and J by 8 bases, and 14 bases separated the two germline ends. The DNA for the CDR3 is TGTGCCACCAACACGCGGCGAGGCGAAAAACTGTTTTTT. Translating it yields CATNTRRGEKLFF.

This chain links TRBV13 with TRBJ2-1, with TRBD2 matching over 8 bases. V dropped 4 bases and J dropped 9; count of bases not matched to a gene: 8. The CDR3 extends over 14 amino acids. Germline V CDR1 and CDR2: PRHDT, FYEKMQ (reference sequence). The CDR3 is CASSWRGGGTEQFF. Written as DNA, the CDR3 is TGTGCCAGCAGCTGGAGGGGCGGGGGGACTGAGCAGTTCTTC.

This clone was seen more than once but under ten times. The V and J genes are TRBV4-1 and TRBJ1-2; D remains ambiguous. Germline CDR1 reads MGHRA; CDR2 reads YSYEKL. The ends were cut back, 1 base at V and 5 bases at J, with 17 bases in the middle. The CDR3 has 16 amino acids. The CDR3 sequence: CASSQAPLVEFYGYTF. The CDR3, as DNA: TGCGCCAGCAGCCAAGCGCCCCTAGTCGAATTTTATGGCTACACCTTC.

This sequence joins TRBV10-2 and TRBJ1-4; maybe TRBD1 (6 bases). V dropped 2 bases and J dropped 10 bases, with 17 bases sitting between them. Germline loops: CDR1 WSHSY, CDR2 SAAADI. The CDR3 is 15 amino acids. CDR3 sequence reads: CASSEPSLRGGKLFF. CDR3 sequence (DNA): TGCGCCAGCAGTGAGCCGTCACTTCGAGGGGGAAAACTGTTTTTT.

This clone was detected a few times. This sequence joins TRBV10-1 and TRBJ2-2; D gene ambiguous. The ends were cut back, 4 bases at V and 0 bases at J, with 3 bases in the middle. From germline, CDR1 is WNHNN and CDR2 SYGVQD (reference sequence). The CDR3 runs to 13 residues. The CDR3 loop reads CASSGANTGELFF. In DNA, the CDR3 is TGCGCCAGCAGTGGGGCGAACACCGGGGAGCTGTTTTTT.

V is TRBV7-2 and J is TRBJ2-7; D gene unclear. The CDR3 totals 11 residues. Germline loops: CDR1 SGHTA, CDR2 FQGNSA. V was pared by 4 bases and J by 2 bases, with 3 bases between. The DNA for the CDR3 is TGTGCCAGCAGCTCTACCTACGAGCAGTACTTC. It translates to CASSSTYEQYF.

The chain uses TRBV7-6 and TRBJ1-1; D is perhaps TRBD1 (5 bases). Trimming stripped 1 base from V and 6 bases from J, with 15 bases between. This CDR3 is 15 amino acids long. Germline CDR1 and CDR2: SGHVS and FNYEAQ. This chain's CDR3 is CASSLGTGGVAEAFF. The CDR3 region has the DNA TGTGCCAGCAGCTTAGGGACCGGGGGGGTCGCTGAAGCTTTCTTT.

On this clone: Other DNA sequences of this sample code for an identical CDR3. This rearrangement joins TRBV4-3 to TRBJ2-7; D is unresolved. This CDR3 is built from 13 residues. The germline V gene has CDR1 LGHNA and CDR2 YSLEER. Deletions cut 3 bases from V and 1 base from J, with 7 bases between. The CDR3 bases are TGCGCCAGCAGCCAGTTCCGTTCCTACGAGCAGTACTTC. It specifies CASSQFRSYEQYF.

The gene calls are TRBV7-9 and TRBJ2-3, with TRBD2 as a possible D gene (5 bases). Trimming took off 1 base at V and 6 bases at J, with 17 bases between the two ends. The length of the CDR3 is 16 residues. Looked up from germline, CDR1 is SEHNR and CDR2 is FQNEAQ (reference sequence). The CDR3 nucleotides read TGTGCCAGCAGCTTAGACGCGGGCTTTGGGGTTGATACGCAGTATTTT. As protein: CASSLDAGFGVDTQYF.

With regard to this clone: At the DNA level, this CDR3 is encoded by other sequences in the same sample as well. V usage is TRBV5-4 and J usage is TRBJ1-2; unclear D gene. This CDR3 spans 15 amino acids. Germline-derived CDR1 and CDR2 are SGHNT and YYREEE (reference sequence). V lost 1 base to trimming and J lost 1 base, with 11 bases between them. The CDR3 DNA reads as TGTGCCAGCAGCTTGAGGTCAGATCTTAACTATGGCTACACCTTC. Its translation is CASSLRSDLNYGYTF.

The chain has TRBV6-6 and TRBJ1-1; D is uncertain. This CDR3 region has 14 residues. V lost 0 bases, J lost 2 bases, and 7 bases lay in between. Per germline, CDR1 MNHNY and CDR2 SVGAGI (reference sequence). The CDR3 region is CASSYSTGNTEAFF. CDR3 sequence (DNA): TGTGCCAGCAGTTACTCGACGGGCAACACTGAAGCTTTCTTT.

The CDR3 sequence: CASRWETGELFF. In DNA, the CDR3 is TGTGCCAGCAGATGGGAGACCGGGGAGCTGTTTTTT. The chain recombines TRBV6-5 with TRBJ2-2, with D maybe TRBD2 (5 bases). Germline V lookup: CDR1 MNHEY, CDR2 SVGAGI. This CDR3 has 12 amino acids. V lost 6 bases to trimming and J lost 5 bases, with 7 bases between them.

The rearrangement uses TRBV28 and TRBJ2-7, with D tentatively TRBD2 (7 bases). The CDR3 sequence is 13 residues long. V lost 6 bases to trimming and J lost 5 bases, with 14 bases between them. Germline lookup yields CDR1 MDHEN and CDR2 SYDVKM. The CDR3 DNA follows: TGTGCCAGCAGCCCACGGGGGGCGGACGAGCAGTACGTC. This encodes CASSPRGADEQYV.

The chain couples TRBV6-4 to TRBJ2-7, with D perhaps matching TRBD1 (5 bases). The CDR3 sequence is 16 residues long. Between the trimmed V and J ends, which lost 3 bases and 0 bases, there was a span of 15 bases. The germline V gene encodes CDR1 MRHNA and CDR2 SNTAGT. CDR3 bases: TGTGCCAGCAGTGAAGAGATAGGGGTCAGCTCCTACGAGCAGTACTTC. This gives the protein CASSEEIGVSSYEQYF.